The following is a T cell receptor (beta chain) sequence with its context. The target antigen is unknown. Time point given: patch test 1, 2 weeks after DPC sensitization. The treatment was: therapeutic diphenylcyclopropenone sensitization with weekly scalp DPC. The sample originates from a study of human T cells and chemical hapten exposure. Study-wide context: Weekly scalp doses of diphenylcyclopropenone were given to patients during the approximately 23-week study. Cases of alopecia areata, totalis or universalis occurred in a predominantly female patient group.

Each CDR3 protein gets one entry after TCRdb re-called the RACE reads with MiXCR. The sample has approximately 90,000 distinct CDR3 sequences, 10% seen once. CDR1 SGHVS and CDR2 FQNEAQ come from the germline V gene. The CDR3 totals 14 residues. V was pared by 1 base and J by 2 bases, with 8 bases between. The study's findings and limits: Significantly more large CDR3 similarity clusters arose among expanded TCRs than among controls. Those TCRs sitting above 1 in 1000 frequency stayed the same with DPC sensitization.

The starting material was whole blood, obtained in connection with sensitization to the hapten diphenylcyclopropenone (DPC). The chain uses TRBV7-8 and TRBJ2-5, with D possibly matching TRBD1 (6 bases). The sequence came from a man aged 40-55 years with alopecia areata. Some clones in this sample may be carry-over from other donors' samples. The DNA for the CDR3 is TGTGCCAGCAGCTTAGGGACAGTTCAAGAGACCCAGTACTTC. Translation: CASSLGTVQETQYF.